A single T cell receptor (beta chain) is shown here with its context. Its antigen is undetermined. The method was immunoSEQ multiplex PCR; TCRdb's version includes in-frame clones alone and lacks a portion of them. The sample lists roughly 130,000 clones, roughly nine tenths occurring once. The data originate from a study of T cell responses to AZD1222 COVID-19 vaccine. Findings and limits, study-wide: Among the donors, most were white British and more were female, and clonal diversity was possibly underestimated. Only a handful of people who got AZD1222 tested seropositive at baseline. Breadth and depth of Spike-specific TCRs rose after two AZD1222 doses. Epitopes outside B.1.351 and B.1.1.7 mutated regions reportedly drew nearly half of spike TCRs.

The sample consisted of peripheral blood, taken on day 0 of AZD1222 vaccination. The clonotype was recovered from an adult in good health.

This chain's CDR3 is CASSDAGNTEAFF. In DNA form, the CDR3 reads TGTGCCAGCAGTGACGCCGGAAACACTGAAGCTTTCTTT. The rearrangement links TRBV25-1 to TRBJ1-1; D call uncertain. The CDR3 runs to 13 residues. The V end was cut by 3 bases, the J end by 2 bases, with 7 bases between. Germline CDR1 reads MGHDK; CDR2 reads SYGVNS.